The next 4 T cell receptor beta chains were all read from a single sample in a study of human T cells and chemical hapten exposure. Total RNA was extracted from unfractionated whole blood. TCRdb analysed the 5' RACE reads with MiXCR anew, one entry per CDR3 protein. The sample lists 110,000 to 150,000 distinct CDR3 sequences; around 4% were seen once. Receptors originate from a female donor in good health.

CDR3 region: CASSANRVAGEQYF. DNA of the CDR3: TGTGCCAGCAGCGCGAACAGGGTCGCTGGCGAGCAGTACTTC. The genes are TRBV7-9 and TRBJ2-7; D perhaps matches TRBD1 (6 bases). The V gene lost 5 bases and the J gene lost 6 bases, with 17 bases spanning the gap. From germline, CDR1 is SEHNR and CDR2 FQNEAQ (reference sequence). There are 14 residues in the CDR3.

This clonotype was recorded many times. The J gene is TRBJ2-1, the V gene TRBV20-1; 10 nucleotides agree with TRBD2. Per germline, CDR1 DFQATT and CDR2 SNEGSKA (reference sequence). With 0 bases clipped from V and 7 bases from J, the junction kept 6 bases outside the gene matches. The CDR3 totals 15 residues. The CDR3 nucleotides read TGCAGTGCTAGAGATCACGGTAGCGGGGGGAATGAGCAGTTCTTC. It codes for CSARDHGSGGNEQFF.

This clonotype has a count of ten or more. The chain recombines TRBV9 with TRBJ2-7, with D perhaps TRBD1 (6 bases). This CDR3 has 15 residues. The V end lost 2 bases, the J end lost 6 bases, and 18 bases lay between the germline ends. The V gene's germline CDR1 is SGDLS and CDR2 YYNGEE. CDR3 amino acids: CASSVFSDSPLEQYF. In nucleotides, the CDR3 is TGTGCCAGCAGCGTGTTCTCGGACAGTCCTCTCGAGCAGTACTTC.

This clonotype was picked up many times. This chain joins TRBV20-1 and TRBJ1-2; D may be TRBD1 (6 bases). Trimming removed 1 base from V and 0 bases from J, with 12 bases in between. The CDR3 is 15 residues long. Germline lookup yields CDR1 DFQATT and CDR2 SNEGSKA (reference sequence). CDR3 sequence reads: CSARGRGGPNYGYTF. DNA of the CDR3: TGCAGTGCTAGAGGGAGGGGGGGGCCTAACTATGGCTACACCTTC.